The clone carrying this TCR beta chain was detected a few times. This CDR3 spans 15 amino acids. The V end was cut by 7 bases, the J end by 0 bases, with 13 bases between. Germline V lookup: CDR1 MNHEY, CDR2 SMNVEV (reference sequence). Assay used: immunoSEQ multiplex PCR; TCRdb lists only in-frame clones, some missing. The sample gives fewer than 350,000 clones, roughly nine tenths of which show up once; 4% to 6% is in the top ten. The record originates from a study of blood T cell repertoires in COVID-19. The source is a man aged 55 to 70 who had recovered from COVID-19. The J gene is TRBJ2-1, the V gene TRBV27, with a tentative D call TRBD1 (5 bases). Sequenced material: PBMCs or T cells enriched from blood (not recorded which). CDR3 in amino acids: CASNRADTSYNEQFF. CDR3 sequence (DNA): TGTGCCAGCAATCGGGCGGACACCTCCTACAATGAGCAGTTCTTC.